The next 22 T cell receptor beta chains were all read from a single sample in a study of blood T cell repertoires in COVID-19 (dated by TCRdb to 2020 to 2022). Receptor amplification or capture employed the immunoSEQ multiplex PCR assay. TCRdb mirrors the immuneACCESS table, restricted to in-frame sequences. Some clones are absent from its copies; in checked studies, under half trace to an unresolved V gene, and the reason for the others is unknown. A total of 200,000 to 300,000 clones appear in this sample, 83% of them only once. More than 5% of the sample is held by the ten biggest clonotypes. Sample: peripheral blood. These receptors were taken from a human donor in a cohort sampled during active COVID-19.

The chain employs TRBV7-2 and TRBJ2-1; weak D call: TRBD2 (6 bases). The CDR3 totals 15 residues. The V gene lost 5 bases and the J gene lost 1 base, with 12 bases spanning the gap. Germline V gene data show CDR1 as SGHTA and CDR2 as FQGNSA. The CDR3 reads CASSLGGTSYNEQFF. CDR3 nucleotides: TGTGCCAGCAGCCTAGGAGGGACTTCCTACAATGAGCAGTTCTTC. Full variable domain (missing parts from reference TRBV7-2 and TRBJ2-1): GAGVSQSPSNKVTEKGKDVELRCDPISGHTALYWYRQSLGQGLEFLIYFQGNSAPDKSGLPSDRFSAERTGGSVSTLTIQRTQQEDSAVYLCASSLGGTSYNEQFFGPGTRLTVL.

This chain links TRBV6-5 with TRBJ2-1, with TRBD2 as a possible D gene (5 bases). The germline V gene has CDR1 MNHEY and CDR2 SVGAGI. V was pared by 5 bases and J by 0 bases, with 11 bases between. The CDR3 length is 15 residues. In DNA, the CDR3 is TGTGCCAGCAGTCCCTGGAGGACCTCCTACAATGAGCAGTTCTTC. It encodes CASSPWRTSYNEQFF.

This clone was observed a few times. CDR3 DNA: TGTGCCAGCACCTCGGGACAGGGAGAAAACACCATATATTTT. This encodes CASTSGQGENTIYF. V gene TRBV5-8 combines with J gene TRBJ1-3; 9 bases are a match to TRBD1. Looked up from germline, CDR1 is SGHTS and CDR2 is YDEGEE. CDR3 length: 14 amino acids. V shed 6 bases and J 6 bases; nucleotides not matched to a gene: 7.

This clone has a handful of counts. This chain links TRBV3-1 (or the pseudogene TRBV3-2) with TRBJ1-1; TRBD1 aligns across 7 bases. The CDR3 runs to 14 residues. Germline trimming cut 9 bases from V and 5 bases from J; bases unmatched to any gene: 12. Per germline, CDR1 LGHDT and CDR2 YNNKEL (reference sequence). The CDR3 loop is CASNYLGGTTEAFF. The CDR3 DNA is TGTGCCAGTAATTACCTAGGGGGCACGACTGAAGCTTTCTTT.

The V call is TRBV19, the J call TRBJ2-4; no clear D gene. Germline CDR1 reads LNHDA; CDR2 reads SQIVND (reference sequence). This CDR3 is built from 16 residues. V dropped 0 bases and J dropped 3 bases, with 12 bases sitting between them. The CDR3 is CASSIDHIPGKNIQYF. CDR3 in DNA: TGTGCCAGTAGTATAGATCACATCCCGGGCAAAAACATTCAGTACTTC. The full variable domain, in which reference TRBV19 and TRBJ2-4 provide the parts outside the CDR3, is DGGITQSPKYLFRKEGQNVTLSCEQNLNHDAMYWYRQDPGQGLRLIYYSQIVNDFQKGDIAEGYSVSREKKESFPLTVTSAQKNPTAFYLCASSIDHIPGKNIQYFGAGTRLSVL.

V usage is TRBV11-3 and J usage is TRBJ2-3; TRBD2 agrees at 15 bases. The CDR3 covers 16 residues. V lost 3 bases and J lost 6; bases outside the gene matches: 4. Germline CDR1 SGHNT, CDR2 YENEEA. The CDR3 region is CASSLRTSGRADTQYF. In DNA, the CDR3 is TGTGCCAGCAGCTTGAGGACTAGCGGGAGGGCCGATACGCAGTATTTT.

V usage is TRBV5-4 and J usage is TRBJ2-3; 12 nucleotides match TRBD2. The CDR3 covers 16 residues. Germline V CDR1 and CDR2: SGHNT, YYREEE (reference sequence). V gave up 1 base and J gave up 6 bases; unmatched junction bases: 6. The CDR3 sequence is CASSLRLAGGLDTQYF. CDR3 in DNA: TGTGCCAGCAGCTTGCGTCTAGCGGGGGGGCTTGATACGCAGTATTTT.

This sequence joins TRBV19 and TRBJ1-1; 9 bases line up with TRBD1. Trimming cost V 6 bases and J 3 bases; bases outside gene matches: 14. Germline V gene sequence: CDR1 LNHDA, CDR2 SQIVND (reference sequence). The CDR3 contains 17 residues. The CDR3 DNA sequence: TGTGCCAGTAGGGTACAGGGGGCAATCGGTGAGGACACTGAAGCTTTCTTT. Translating gives CASRVQGAIGEDTEAFF.

The V gene is TRBV18, the J gene TRBJ2-7; 7 nucleotides align to TRBD1. The CDR3 has 13 amino acids. Unmatched junction bases numbered 9, after V lost 6 bases and J lost 7 bases. Per germline, CDR1 KGHSH and CDR2 LQKENI. The CDR3 loop is CASSNDRASEQYF. As DNA, the CDR3 is TGTGCCAGCTCGAACGACAGGGCGAGTGAGCAGTACTTC.

This clone was observed a handful of times. V is TRBV5-1 and J is TRBJ2-3; D gene uncertain. Trimming removed 7 bases from V and 5 bases from J, with 8 bases in between. This CDR3 has 11 amino acids. Germline lookup yields CDR1 SGHRS and CDR2 YFSETQ. The CDR3 loop is CASASGDTQYF. As DNA, the CDR3 is TGCGCCAGCGCTTCGGGAGATACGCAGTATTTT.

This sequence joins TRBV12-5 and TRBJ1-1; tentative D call: TRBD1 (5 bases). Trimming removed 4 bases at V and 1 base at J, with 7 bases between. CDR1 and CDR2 from the germline V gene are LGHNT and FRNRAP. The CDR3 has 13 amino acids. As DNA, the CDR3 is TGTGCTAGTGGTTGGGGCACGAACACTGAAGCTTTCTTT. Protein: CASGWGTNTEAFF. Looking up the rest from reference TRBV12-5 and TRBJ1-1 gives the full variable domain: DARVTQTPRHKVTEMGQEVTMRCQPILGHNTVFWYRQTMMQGLELLAYFRNRAPLDDSGMPKDRFSAEMPDATLATLKIQPSEPRDSAVYFCASGWGTNTEAFFGQGTRLTVV.

The chain uses TRBV11-2 and TRBJ1-4, with D unclear. This CDR3 has 13 residues. V gave up 2 bases and J gave up 2 bases, with 3 bases separating them. From germline, CDR1 is SGHAT and CDR2 FQNNGV. The CDR3 reads CASSLSTNEKLFF. CDR3 DNA sequence: TGTGCCAGCAGCTTATCTACTAATGAAAAACTGTTTTTT.

The J gene is TRBJ2-7, the V gene TRBV18; TRBD1 is a possible D gene (5 bases). The CDR3 runs 15 residues. CDR1 is KGHSH and CDR2 is LQKENI in the germline V gene. V lost 3 bases and J 2 bases, leaving 14 bases between the germline ends. The CDR3: CASSPTDRGTYEQYF. The CDR3 bases are TGTGCCAGCTCACCGACAGACAGAGGAACCTACGAGCAGTACTTC.

V and J are TRBV5-6 and TRBJ2-1, with 9 bases lining up with TRBD2. V lost 3 bases and J lost 8; bases outside the gene matches: 12. Germline CDR1 is SGHDT and CDR2 is YYEEEE. CDR3 length equals 16 residues. The CDR3 coding sequence is TGTGCCAGCAGCTGGTTAGCGGGAGCCGCCAGCGATGAGCAGTTCTTC. This translates into CASSWLAGAASDEQFF.

The chain employs TRBV14 and TRBJ2-1; 8 bases fit TRBD2. V lost 0 bases and J lost 4; bases outside the gene matches: 2. The CDR3 consists of 15 residues. The germline V gene encodes CDR1 SGHDN and CDR2 FVKESK. The chain's CDR3 is CASSQDGGGYNEQFF. The CDR3 DNA reads TGTGCCAGCAGCCAAGACGGCGGGGGGTACAATGAGCAGTTCTTC.

The chain employs TRBV16 and TRBJ1-1; weak D call: TRBD1 (6 bases). Germline V CDR1 and CDR2: KGHSY, FQNENV. CDR3 size: 13 residues. Trimming stripped 2 bases from V and 10 bases from J, with 14 bases between. CDR3 region: CASSQQGRVGAFF. The CDR3 DNA is TGTGCCAGCAGCCAACAGGGGCGGGTTGGAGCTTTCTTT.

The chain uses TRBV28 and TRBJ1-5, with TRBD1 matching 11 bases. Germline trimming cut 6 bases from V and 7 bases from J; bases unmatched to any gene: 8. Germline CDR1 and CDR2: MDHEN and SYDVKM. There are 15 residues in the CDR3. This chain's CDR3 is CASSLGTGGWQPQHF. The DNA of the CDR3 is TGTGCCAGCAGCTTAGGGACAGGGGGTTGGCAGCCCCAGCATTTT.

V and J are TRBV28 and TRBJ1-4; D uncertain. Germline values: CDR1 MDHEN, CDR2 SYDVKM. With 8 bases removed from V and 5 bases from J, the gap between germline ends came to 15 bases. The CDR3 extends over 14 amino acids. CDR3 region: CASREALWNEKLFF. CDR3 nucleotide sequence: TGTGCCAGCCGGGAGGCTCTCTGGAATGAAAAACTGTTTTTT.

The sample holds a few counts of this clone. The rearrangement uses TRBV29-1 and TRBJ1-5, with 9 bases matching TRBD1. Germline V gene sequence: CDR1 SQVTM, CDR2 ANQGSEA. V trimming: 7 bases; J trimming: 6 bases; junction bases outside the gene matches: 13. This CDR3 has 15 amino acids. The CDR3 DNA follows: TGCAGCGCCAGTGGGGGACAGGGCGTCGGTCAGCCCCAGCATTTT. It translates to CSASGGQGVGQPQHF.

This rearrangement joins TRBV4-2 to TRBJ2-1; D ambiguous. CDR3 length: 14 amino acids. Trimming pared 3 bases from V and 2 bases from J, leaving 8 bases between. Germline V gene sequence: CDR1 LGHNA, CDR2 YNFKEQ. In DNA, the CDR3 is TGTGCCAGCAGCCAGACTCTCCCCTACAATGAGCAGTTCTTC. This codes for CASSQTLPYNEQFF.

This clone came up many times. The gene calls are TRBV5-6 and TRBJ1-1; D is possibly TRBD1 (5 bases). There are 14 residues in the CDR3. Trimming cost V 4 bases and J 5 bases, with 15 bases left between them. From germline, CDR1 is SGHDT and CDR2 YYEEEE. The CDR3 reads CASSPPNQGTEAFF. CDR3 sequence (DNA): TGTGCCAGCAGCCCGCCTAACCAGGGAACTGAAGCTTTCTTT. The whole variable domain, filled in from reference TRBV5-6 and TRBJ1-1, reads DAGVTQSPTHLIKTRGQQVTLRCSPKSGHDTVSWYQQALGQGPQFIFQYYEEEERQRGNFPDRFSGHQFPNYSSELNVNALLLGDSALYLCASSPPNQGTEAFFGQGTRLTVV.

The chain joins TRBV19 to TRBJ2-3, with D hard to call. V shed 4 bases and J shed 6 bases, with 5 bases lying between them. The germline V gene encodes CDR1 LNHDA and CDR2 SQIVND (reference sequence). This CDR3 has 11 amino acids. CDR3 nucleotide sequence: TGTGCCAGTAGTACCGTTGATACGCAGTATTTT. Translating gives CASSTVDTQYF.